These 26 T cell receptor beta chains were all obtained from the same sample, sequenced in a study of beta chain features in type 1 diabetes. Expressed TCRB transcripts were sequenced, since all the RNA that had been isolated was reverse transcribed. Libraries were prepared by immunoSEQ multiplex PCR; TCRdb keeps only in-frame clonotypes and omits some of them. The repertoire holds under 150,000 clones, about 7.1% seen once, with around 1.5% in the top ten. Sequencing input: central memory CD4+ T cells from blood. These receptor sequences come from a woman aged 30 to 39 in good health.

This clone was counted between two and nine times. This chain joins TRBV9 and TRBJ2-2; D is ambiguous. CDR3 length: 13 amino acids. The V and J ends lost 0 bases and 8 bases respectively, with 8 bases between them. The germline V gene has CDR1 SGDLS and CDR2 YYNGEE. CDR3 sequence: CASSVDLGGELFF. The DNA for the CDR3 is TGTGCCAGCAGCGTAGACCTCGGGGGGGAGCTGTTTTTT.

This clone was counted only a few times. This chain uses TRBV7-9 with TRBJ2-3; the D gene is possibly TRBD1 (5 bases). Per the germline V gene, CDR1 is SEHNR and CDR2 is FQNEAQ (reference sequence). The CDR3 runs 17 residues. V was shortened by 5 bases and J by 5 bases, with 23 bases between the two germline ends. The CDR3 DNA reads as TGTGCCAGCAGCCAAATGGCCTACCCAGGGTGGCAAGATACGCAGTATTTT. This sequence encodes CASSQMAYPGWQDTQYF. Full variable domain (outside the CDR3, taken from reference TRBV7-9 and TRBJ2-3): DTGVSQNPRHKITKRGQNVTFRCDPISEHNRLYWYRQTLGQGPEFLTYFQNEAQLEKSRLLSDRFSAERPKGSFSTLEIQRTEQGDSAMYLCASSQMAYPGWQDTQYFGPGTRLTVL.

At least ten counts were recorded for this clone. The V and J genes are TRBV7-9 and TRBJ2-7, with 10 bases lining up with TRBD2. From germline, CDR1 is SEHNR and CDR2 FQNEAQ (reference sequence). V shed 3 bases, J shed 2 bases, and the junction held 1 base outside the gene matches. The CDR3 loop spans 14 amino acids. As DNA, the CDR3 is TGTGCCAGCAGCTTGCTAGCGGGGGCCTACGAGCAGTACTTC. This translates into CASSLLAGAYEQYF.

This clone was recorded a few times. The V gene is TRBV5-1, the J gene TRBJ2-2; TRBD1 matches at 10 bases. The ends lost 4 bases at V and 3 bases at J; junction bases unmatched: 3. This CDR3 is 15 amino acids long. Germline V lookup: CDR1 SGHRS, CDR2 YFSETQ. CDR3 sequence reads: CASSLGQGDTGELFF. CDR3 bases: TGCGCCAGCAGCCTTGGACAGGGGGACACCGGGGAGCTGTTTTTT.

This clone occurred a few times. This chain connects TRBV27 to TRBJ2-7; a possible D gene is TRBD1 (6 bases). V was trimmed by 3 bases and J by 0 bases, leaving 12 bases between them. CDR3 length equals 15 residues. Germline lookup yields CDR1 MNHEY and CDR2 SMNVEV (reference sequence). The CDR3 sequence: CASSFLQGSSYEQYF. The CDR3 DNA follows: TGTGCCAGCAGTTTTCTCCAGGGGAGCTCCTACGAGCAGTACTTC.

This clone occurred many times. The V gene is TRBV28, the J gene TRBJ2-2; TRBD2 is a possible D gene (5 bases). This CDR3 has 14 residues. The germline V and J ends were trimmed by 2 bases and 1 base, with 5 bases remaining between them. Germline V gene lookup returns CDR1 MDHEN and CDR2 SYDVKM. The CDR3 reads CASSLGGNTGELFF. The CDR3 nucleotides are TGTGCCAGCAGTTTAGGAGGGAACACCGGGGAGCTGTTTTTT. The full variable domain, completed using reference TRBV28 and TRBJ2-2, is DVKVTQSSRYLVKRTGEKVFLECVQDMDHENMFWYRQDPGLGLRLIYFSYDVKMKEKGDIPEGYSVSREKKERFSLILESASTNQTSMYLCASSLGGNTGELFFGEGSRLTVL.

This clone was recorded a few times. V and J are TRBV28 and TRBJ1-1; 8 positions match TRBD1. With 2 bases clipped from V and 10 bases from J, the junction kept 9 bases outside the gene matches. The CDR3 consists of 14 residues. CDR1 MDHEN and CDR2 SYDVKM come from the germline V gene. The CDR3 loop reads CASSLDGRGPVAFF. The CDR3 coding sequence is TGTGCCAGCAGTTTAGACGGCAGGGGGCCGGTAGCTTTCTTT.

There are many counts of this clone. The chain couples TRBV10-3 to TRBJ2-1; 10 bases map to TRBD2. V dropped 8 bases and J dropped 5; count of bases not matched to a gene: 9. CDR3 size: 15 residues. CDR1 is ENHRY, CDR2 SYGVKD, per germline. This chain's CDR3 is CAIGGGTSVDNEQFF. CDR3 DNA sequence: TGTGCCATCGGGGGGGGGACTAGCGTTGACAATGAGCAGTTCTTC.

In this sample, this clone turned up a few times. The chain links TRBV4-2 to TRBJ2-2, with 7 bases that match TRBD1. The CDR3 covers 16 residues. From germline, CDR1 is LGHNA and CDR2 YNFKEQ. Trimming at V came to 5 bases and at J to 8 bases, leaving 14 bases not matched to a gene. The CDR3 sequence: CASSSSTGFGSGELFF. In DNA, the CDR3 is TGTGCCAGCAGCTCTTCGACAGGGTTCGGGTCTGGGGAGCTGTTTTTT.

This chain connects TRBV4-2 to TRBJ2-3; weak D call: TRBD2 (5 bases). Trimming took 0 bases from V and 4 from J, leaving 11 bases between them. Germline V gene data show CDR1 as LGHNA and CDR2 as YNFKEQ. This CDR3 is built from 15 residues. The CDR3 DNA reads TGTGCCAGCAGCCAAGATCGGGTAGCGCCAGATACGCAGTATTTT. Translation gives CASSQDRVAPDTQYF.

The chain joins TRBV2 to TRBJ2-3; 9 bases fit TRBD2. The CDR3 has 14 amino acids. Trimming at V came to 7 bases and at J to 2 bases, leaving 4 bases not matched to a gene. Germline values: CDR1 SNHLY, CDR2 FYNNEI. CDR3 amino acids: CASNLAGPTDTQYF. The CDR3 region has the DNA TGTGCCAGCAACCTAGCGGGACCCACAGATACGCAGTATTTT.

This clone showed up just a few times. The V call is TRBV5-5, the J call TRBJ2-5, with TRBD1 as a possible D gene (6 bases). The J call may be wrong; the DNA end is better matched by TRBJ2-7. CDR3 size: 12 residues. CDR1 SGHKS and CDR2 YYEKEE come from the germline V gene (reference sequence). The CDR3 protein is CASSWDTYEQYF. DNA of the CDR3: TGTGCCAGCAGCTGGGACACCTACGAGCAGTACTTC.

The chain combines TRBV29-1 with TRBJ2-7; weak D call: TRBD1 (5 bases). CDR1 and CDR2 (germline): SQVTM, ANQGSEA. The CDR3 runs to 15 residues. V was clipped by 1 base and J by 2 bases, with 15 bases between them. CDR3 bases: TGCAGCGTTGAAGTCGAGCTGGGGCCTCCCTACGAGCAGTACTTC. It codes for CSVEVELGPPYEQYF.

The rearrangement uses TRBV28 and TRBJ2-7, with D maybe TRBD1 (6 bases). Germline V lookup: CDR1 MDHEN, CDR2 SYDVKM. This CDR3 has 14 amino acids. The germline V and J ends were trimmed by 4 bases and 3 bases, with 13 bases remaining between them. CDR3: CASSWQGLFYEQYF. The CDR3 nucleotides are TGTGCCAGCAGTTGGCAGGGGTTATTCTACGAGCAGTACTTC.

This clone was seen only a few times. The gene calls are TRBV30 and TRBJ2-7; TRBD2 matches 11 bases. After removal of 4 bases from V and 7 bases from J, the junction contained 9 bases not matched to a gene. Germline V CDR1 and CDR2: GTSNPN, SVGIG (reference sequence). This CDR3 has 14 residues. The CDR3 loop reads CAWTRTSGLVEQYF. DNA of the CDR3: TGTGCCTGGACTCGGACTAGCGGGCTGGTGGAGCAGTACTTC.

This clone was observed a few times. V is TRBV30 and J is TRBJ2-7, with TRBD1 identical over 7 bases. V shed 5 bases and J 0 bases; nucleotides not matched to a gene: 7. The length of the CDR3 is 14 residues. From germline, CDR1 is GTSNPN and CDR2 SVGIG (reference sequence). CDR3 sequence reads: CAWGRQGSSYEQYF. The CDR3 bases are TGTGCCTGGGGGAGACAGGGAAGCTCCTACGAGCAGTACTTC.

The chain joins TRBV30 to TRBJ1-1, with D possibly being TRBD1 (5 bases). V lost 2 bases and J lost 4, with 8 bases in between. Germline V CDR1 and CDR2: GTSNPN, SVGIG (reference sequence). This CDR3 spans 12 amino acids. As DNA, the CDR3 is TGTGCCTGGAGTCCAGGGTCCACTGAAGCTTTCTTT. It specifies CAWSPGSTEAFF. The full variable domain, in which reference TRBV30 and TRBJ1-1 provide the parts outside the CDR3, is SQTIHQWPATLVQPVGSPLSLECTVEGTSNPNLYWYRQAAGRGLQLLFYSVGIGQISSEVPQNLSASRPQDRQFILSSKKLLLSDSGFYLCAWSPGSTEAFFGQGTRLTVV.

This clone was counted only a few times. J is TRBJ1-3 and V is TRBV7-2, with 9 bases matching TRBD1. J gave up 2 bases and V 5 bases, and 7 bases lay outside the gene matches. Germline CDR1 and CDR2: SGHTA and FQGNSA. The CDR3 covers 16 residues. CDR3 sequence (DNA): TGTGCCAGCAGCCAGGGACAGGGAGAAGCTGGAAACACCATATATTTT. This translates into CASSQGQGEAGNTIYF. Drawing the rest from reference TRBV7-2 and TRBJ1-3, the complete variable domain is GAGVSQSPSNKVTEKGKDVELRCDPISGHTALYWYRQSLGQGLEFLIYFQGNSAPDKSGLPSDRFSAERTGGSVSTLTIQRTQQEDSAVYLCASSQGQGEAGNTIYFGEGSWLTVV.

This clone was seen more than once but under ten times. The CDR3 spells CASSPFQVAGGGRNQPQHF. CDR3 DNA: TGTGCCAGCTCACCATTTCAAGTAGCAGGGGGCGGTCGGAATCAGCCCCAGCATTTT. The V gene is TRBV18, the J gene TRBJ1-5; 8 bases map to TRBD1. Germline CDR1 and CDR2: KGHSH and LQKENI. CDR3 size: 19 residues. The trim removed 2 bases at V and 4 bases at J, leaving 16 bases unmatched.

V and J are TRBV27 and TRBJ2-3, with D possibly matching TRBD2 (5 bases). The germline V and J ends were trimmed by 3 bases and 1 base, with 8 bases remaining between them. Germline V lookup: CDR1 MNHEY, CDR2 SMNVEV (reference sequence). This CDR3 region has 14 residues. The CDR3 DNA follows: TGTGCCAGCAGTTTGGACTTACGCACAGATACGCAGTATTTT. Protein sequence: CASSLDLRTDTQYF.

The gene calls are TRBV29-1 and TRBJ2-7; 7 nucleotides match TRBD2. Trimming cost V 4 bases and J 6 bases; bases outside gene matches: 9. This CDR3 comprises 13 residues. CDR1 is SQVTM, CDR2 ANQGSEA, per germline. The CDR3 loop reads CSVVASSGGEQYF. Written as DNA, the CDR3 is TGCAGCGTTGTAGCCAGTTCGGGAGGCGAGCAGTACTTC.

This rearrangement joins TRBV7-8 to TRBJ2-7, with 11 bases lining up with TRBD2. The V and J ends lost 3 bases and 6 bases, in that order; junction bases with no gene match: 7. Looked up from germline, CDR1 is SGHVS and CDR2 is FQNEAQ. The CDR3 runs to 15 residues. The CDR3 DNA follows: TGTGCCAGCAGCTTTAGCGGGAGGGCCTTGGGCGAGCAGTACTTC. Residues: CASSFSGRALGEQYF. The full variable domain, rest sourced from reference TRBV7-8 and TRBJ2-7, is GAGVSQSPRYKVAKRGQDVALRCDPISGHVSLFWYQQALGQGPEFLTYFQNEAQLDKSGLPSDRFFAERPEGSVSTLKIQRTQQEDSAVYLCASSFSGRALGEQYFGPGTRLTVT.

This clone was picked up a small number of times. The CDR3 DNA sequence: TGTGCCAGCAGTTTTAACAGGGGGATGGGTGGCTACACCTTC. It codes for CASSFNRGMGGYTF. The gene calls are TRBV28 and TRBJ1-2; TRBD1 matches at 8 bases. J was trimmed by 7 bases and V by 3 bases; bases with no gene match: 7. Per the germline V gene, CDR1 is MDHEN and CDR2 is SYDVKM. This CDR3 comprises 14 residues.

The CDR3 is CASSAQGAGVEAFF. CDR3 nucleotides: TGTGCCAGCAGTGCTCAAGGGGCAGGGGTTGAAGCTTTCTTT. The chain employs TRBV2 and TRBJ1-1, with D possibly matching TRBD1 (6 bases). V was clipped by 4 bases and J by 7 bases, with 16 bases between them. This CDR3 spans 14 amino acids. The germline V gene encodes CDR1 SNHLY and CDR2 FYNNEI.

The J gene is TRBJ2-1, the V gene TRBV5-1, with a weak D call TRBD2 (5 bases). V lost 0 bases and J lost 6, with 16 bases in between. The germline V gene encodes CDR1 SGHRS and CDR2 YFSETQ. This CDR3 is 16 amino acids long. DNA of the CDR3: TGCGCCAGCAGCTTGGGAAGTGTACAGAGGGCCAATGAGCAGTTCTTC. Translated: CASSLGSVQRANEQFF.

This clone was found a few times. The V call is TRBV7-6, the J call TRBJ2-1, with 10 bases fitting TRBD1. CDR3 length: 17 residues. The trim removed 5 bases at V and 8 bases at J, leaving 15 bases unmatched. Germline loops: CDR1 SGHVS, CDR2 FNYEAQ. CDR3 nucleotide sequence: TGTGCCAGCAGCCGCAGCTCTGCCGGGACAGGGGTCCATGAGCAGTTCTTC. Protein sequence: CASSRSSAGTGVHEQFF.